These 20 T cell receptor beta chains came from one sample sequenced in a study of OX40 agonist ivuxolimab in advanced cancers. The repertoire was sequenced with immunoSEQ multiplex PCR; TCRdb's copy has only in-frame clones and lacks some. The sample includes tens of thousands of clones, just under 85% seen only once; the top ten take around 2%. The sample was CD4+ or CD8+ T cells sorted from blood, taken in a trial of the OX40 agonist ivuxolimab. Receptors originate from an adult with an advanced solid tumor such as melanoma, head and neck, liver or kidney cancer.

The J gene is TRBJ2-5, the V gene TRBV2, with 7 bases lining up with TRBD2. The germline V gene has CDR1 SNHLY and CDR2 FYNNEI. V lost 6 bases to trimming and J lost 2 bases; unmatched junction nucleotides: 9. This CDR3 region has 15 residues. The CDR3 sequence is CASRLLATGQETQYF. The CDR3 nucleotides are TGTGCCAGCAGACTACTAGCGACGGGGCAAGAGACCCAGTACTTC.

This rearrangement joins TRBV11-2 to TRBJ2-1; tentatively, D is TRBD2 (6 bases). This CDR3 spans 14 amino acids. Germline CDR1 SGHAT, CDR2 FQNNGV. V was cut by 3 bases and J by 8 bases, with 14 bases left in between. CDR3 DNA: TGTGCCAGCAGCTTTAGATTGTCGGGGGATGAGCAGTTCTTC. It specifies CASSFRLSGDEQFF.

This clone has a single count. The rearrangement joins TRBV5-6 to TRBJ1-1; D is unclear. The CDR3 contains 16 residues. The germline V gene encodes CDR1 SGHDT and CDR2 YYEEEE. The germline V and J ends were trimmed by 4 bases and 3 bases, with 19 bases remaining between them. The CDR3 region is CASSRPWQYGDTEAFF. The CDR3, as DNA: TGTGCCAGCAGCCGCCCGTGGCAGTATGGGGACACTGAAGCTTTCTTT.

This chain joins TRBV4-1 and TRBJ2-2; TRBD2 matches at 8 bases. Germline assignment: CDR1 MGHRA and CDR2 YSYEKL. With V trimmed by 0 bases and J by 1 base, 1 base remained unmatched. This CDR3 is built from 16 residues. In DNA form, the CDR3 reads TGCGCCAGCAGCCAAGAGAGCGGGGGGAACACCGGGGAGCTGTTTTTT. Amino acids: CASSQESGGNTGELFF.

The chain couples TRBV4-1 to TRBJ2-1; 10 nucleotides line up with TRBD2. The CDR3 is 14 residues long. With V trimmed by 6 bases and J by 5 bases, 4 bases remained unmatched. Germline V gene data show CDR1 as MGHRA and CDR2 as YSYEKL. The CDR3 sequence: CASSSGRPHNEQFF. The CDR3 DNA reads as TGCGCCAGCAGTAGCGGGAGGCCCCACAATGAGCAGTTCTTC.

The rearrangement links TRBV7-9 to TRBJ2-1, with 7 bases lining up with TRBD1. This CDR3 comprises 16 residues. With V trimmed by 1 base and J by 9 bases, 12 bases remained unmatched. Germline assignment: CDR1 SEHNR and CDR2 FQNEAQ (reference sequence). The DNA for the CDR3 is TGTGCCAGCAGCTTAGTTCTCCCAGGGGGTCATGGTGAGCAGTTCTTC. It translates to CASSLVLPGGHGEQFF.

V usage is TRBV11-2 and J usage is TRBJ2-3; the D gene is possibly TRBD2 (5 bases). V gave up 8 bases and J gave up 4 bases, with 10 bases separating them. This CDR3 spans 12 amino acids. CDR1 is SGHAT, CDR2 FQNNGV, per germline. The CDR3 spells CASGLNPDTQYF. DNA for the CDR3: TGTGCCAGCGGACTGAACCCAGATACGCAGTATTTT.

This clone occurred once. The chain couples TRBV5-1 to TRBJ2-1; 7 bases are shared with TRBD2. The CDR3 has 13 amino acids. With 2 bases clipped from V and 7 bases from J, the junction kept 3 bases outside the gene matches. CDR1 and CDR2 from the germline V gene are SGHRS and YFSETQ. The CDR3 nucleotides read TGCGCCAGCAGCTTCGGGGGGTCGAATGAGCAGTTCTTC. Translating gives CASSFGGSNEQFF. Looking up the rest from reference TRBV5-1 and TRBJ2-1 gives the full variable domain: KAGVTQTPRYLIKTRGQQVTLSCSPISGHRSVSWYQQTPGQGLQFLFEYFSETQRNKGNFPGRFSGRQFSNSRSEMNVSTLELGDSALYLCASSFGGSNEQFFGPGTRLTVL.

The chain has TRBV19 and TRBJ1-1; no firm D call. This CDR3 is 13 amino acids long. Germline V gives CDR1 LNHDA, CDR2 SQIVND (reference sequence). Trimming left V 6 bases short and J 6 bases short, with 14 bases between. DNA for the CDR3: TGTGCCAGTAGGCTGGCCGAATCCGCTGAAGCTTTCTTT. This gives the protein CASRLAESAEAFF.

J is TRBJ1-2 and V is TRBV9; D unresolved. Trimming removed 3 bases at V and 2 bases at J, with 5 bases between. The length of the CDR3 is 12 residues. The V gene's germline CDR1 is SGDLS and CDR2 YYNGEE. The CDR3 DNA reads as TGTGCCAGCAGCGAACAAAACTATGGCTACACCTTC. This translates into CASSEQNYGYTF.

J is TRBJ1-4 and V is TRBV7-2, with TRBD1 matching over 8 bases. The CDR3 extends over 16 amino acids. V gave up 5 bases and J gave up 5 bases; unmatched junction bases: 10. The germline V gene has CDR1 SGHTA and CDR2 FQGNSA. CDR3 DNA sequence: TGTGCCAGCAGCAGCTCAAGACAGGGGCACAATGAAAAACTGTTTTTT. Residues: CASSSSRQGHNEKLFF.

The chain is built from TRBV27 and TRBJ2-7; 10 positions agree with TRBD1. V lost 6 bases, J lost 0 bases, and 5 bases stayed unmatched. Germline loops: CDR1 MNHEY, CDR2 SMNVEV (reference sequence). This CDR3 contains 15 residues. The CDR3 region has the DNA TGTGCCAGCAGGAGACAGGGGGCTTCCTCCTACGAGCAGTACTTC. Protein product: CASRRQGASSYEQYF.

The V call is TRBV7-3, the J call TRBJ2-1, with D perhaps TRBD1 (6 bases). Trimming stripped 4 bases from V and 9 bases from J, with 16 bases between. The CDR3 loop spans 14 amino acids. Germline V gives CDR1 SGHTA, CDR2 FQGTGA. As DNA, the CDR3 is TGTGCCAGCAGCTCGGGACAAGGGACAAGTGAGCAGTTCTTC. This codes for CASSSGQGTSEQFF.

This clone came up once. CDR3 sequence (DNA): TGTGCCAGCAGGCCCAGGGGCACAGATACGCAGTATTTT. Protein sequence: CASRPRGTDTQYF. The V and J genes are TRBV5-8 and TRBJ2-3; a possible D gene is TRBD1 (5 bases). Trimming removed 5 bases at V and 1 base at J, with 8 bases between. Germline CDR1 reads SGHTS; CDR2 reads YDEGEE. The CDR3 totals 13 residues.

V gene TRBV11-1 combines with J gene TRBJ2-1; 9 nucleotides agree with TRBD1. Trimming at V came to 4 bases and at J to 6 bases, leaving 4 bases not matched to a gene. Germline lookup yields CDR1 SGHAT and CDR2 FQDESV (reference sequence). The CDR3 length is 14 residues. CDR3 region: CASSSRGQGNEQFF. For the CDR3, the DNA is TGTGCCAGCAGCTCCCGGGGACAGGGCAATGAGCAGTTCTTC.

The CDR3 coding sequence is TGTGCCAGCAGGGCCCGTACTACCGCGAACACCGGGGAGCTGTTTTTT. Its translation is CASRARTTANTGELFF. The rearrangement uses TRBV28 and TRBJ2-2; no clear D gene. From germline, CDR1 is MDHEN and CDR2 SYDVKM. The V end was cut by 6 bases, the J end by 0 bases, with 14 bases between. The CDR3 length is 16 residues.

V and J are TRBV5-5 and TRBJ1-4; D gene ambiguous. V lost 4 bases, J lost 7 bases, and 17 bases lay in between. The CDR3 loop spans 15 amino acids. Germline-derived CDR1 and CDR2 are SGHKS and YYEKEE (reference sequence). CDR3 sequence reads: CASSPMGAGSEKLFF. The CDR3 DNA is TGTGCCAGCAGCCCCATGGGAGCCGGTTCTGAAAAACTGTTTTTT.

CDR3 protein: CASLQDRSGNTIYF. DNA for the CDR3: TGTGCCAGCCTACAGGACCGCTCTGGAAACACCATATATTTT. The chain carries TRBV2 and TRBJ1-3; D might be TRBD1 (5 bases). Germline CDR1 SNHLY, CDR2 FYNNEI. There are 14 residues in the CDR3. V lost 8 bases and J lost 0, with 11 bases in between.

The chain uses TRBV11-2 and TRBJ1-4; the D gene is possibly TRBD1 (5 bases). V lost 6 bases and J 6 bases, leaving 23 bases between the germline ends. The CDR3 is made up of 17 amino acids. Germline CDR1 is SGHAT and CDR2 is FQNNGV. CDR3 in DNA: TGTGCCAGCAGTTCCCGGGGAGGGGAAGAGAGTGATGAAAAACTGTTTTTT. This codes for CASSSRGGEESDEKLFF.

V and J are TRBV18 and TRBJ2-7, with 9 nucleotides matching TRBD2. The CDR3 has 14 amino acids. The V gene's germline CDR1 is KGHSH and CDR2 LQKENI. The V segment lost 9 bases and the J segment 1 base; nucleotides outside the gene matches: 7. CDR3 sequence reads: CASSSGRSSYEQYF. The CDR3 nucleotides read TGTGCCAGTTCAAGCGGGAGGTCGTCCTACGAGCAGTACTTC.